This TCR beta chain was obtained from a study of blood T cell repertoires in COVID-19. Whole-study context: Sites in the United States, Italy and Spain provided acute and convalescent COVID-19 samples.

Clones were read by immunoSEQ multiplex PCR, and TCRdb kept only the in-frame ones, dropping some. The sample carries 250,000 or so clones, 70% to 90% recorded once. CDR1 is MNHEY and CDR2 is SMNVEV in the germline V gene (reference sequence). The CDR3 has 14 residues. Trimming removed 2 bases at V and 0 bases at J, with 6 bases between. The sequence was collected from a woman between 45 and 60 years old who had recovered from COVID-19. This chain connects TRBV27 to TRBJ2-3, with D hard to call. What was sequenced was PBMCs or T cells enriched from blood (not recorded which). The CDR3 sequence is CASSLRGSTDTQYF. The CDR3 nucleotides read TGTGCCAGCAGTTTACGAGGTAGCACAGATACGCAGTATTTT.